This record concerns one T cell receptor beta chain sequence. The target antigen is unknown. An end of the junction does not agree with germline; a read error may underlie this. PCR employed 60 Vbeta and 13 Jbeta primers. Only in-frame clones appear in the TCRdb table, and some are missing; sequencing was by immunoSEQ multiplex PCR. Among about 180,000 clones listed, about 84% were seen once. This sample is drawn from a study of cytomegalovirus exposure and HLA in healthy donors. Broader study findings: Confirmation was obtained in vitro that a few CMV-associated chains are specific for CMV antigens. In a later analysis, CMV-associated beta chains were mostly HLA-associated, it appeared. HLA alleles showed associations with around 15,000 TCR beta sequences in a later analysis, at a 0.05 false discovery rate. Roughly even sequencing depth across donors was the assumption behind the presence/absence analyses.

The CDR3 sequence is 16 residues long. Looked up from germline, CDR1 is MNHEY and CDR2 is SMNVEV (reference sequence). The sequenced sample was PBMCs. This TCR derives from a young man in good health and CMV-seronegative. The V call is TRBV27, the J call TRBJ2-7; 8 bases are a match to TRBD2. Here the CDR3 reads CASSSLAGRTSSEQYF. For the CDR3, the DNA is TGTGCCAGCAGTTCATTAGCGGGGCGCACCTCCTCCGAGCAGTACTTC.